This TCR beta chain was recorded in a study of regulatory T cells in long-lasting Graves disease. Overall study context: Duration of antithyroid drug therapy among newly diagnosed Graves' patients was under 3 months.

Study results and caveats: Favored gene segments in persistent disease were TRBV28, TRBJ1-2 and TRBJ2-5.

There are 15 residues in the CDR3. V was clipped by 6 bases and J by 7 bases; unmatched bases: 6. CDR1 and CDR2 from the germline V gene are ENHRY and SYGVKD. Described time point: newly diagnosed GD, antithyroid drugs for less than 3 months. Researchers made the TCR library from RNA that was extracted from PBMCs. Patients were enrolled at an endocrinology department in Xi'an, China. The table lists this clonotype with many counts. The target antigen is unknown. Combining iRepertoire HTBI primers with Arm-PCR of CDR3 regions, the authors built TCR beta libraries. One entry per CDR3 protein results from TCRdb running MiXCR on the multiplex PCR reads. The repertoire holds approximately 250,000 distinct CDR3 sequences, with 18% as singletons.

The clonotype originates from a female donor with Graves disease. This chain connects TRBV10-3 to TRBJ2-1; 13 nucleotides match TRBD2. The material sequenced was peripheral blood mononuclear cells (PBMCs), taken at new diagnosis, from a patient treated with antithyroid drugs. The CDR3 bases are TGTGCCATCAGGAGGACTAGCGGGAGTGAAAATGAGCAGTTCTTC. This gives the protein CAIRRTSGSENEQFF.